The 21 T cell receptor beta chains reported below all come from one sample, sequenced in a study of beta chain features in type 1 diabetes. Sequencing targeted expressed TCRB transcripts, as all isolated RNA had been reverse transcribed. Sequenced by immunoSEQ multiplex PCR; TCRdb stores in-frame clones only, minus some. The sample holds around 350,000 clones, about 12% seen once. Sample: naive CD4+ T cells from blood. Receptors originate from a man between 18 and 35 years old in good health.

This clone appeared a few times. The same CDR3 can be traced to other DNA sequences in this sample. V gene TRBV5-4 combines with J gene TRBJ1-1, with D unresolved. The germline V gene encodes CDR1 SGHNT and CDR2 YYREEE (reference sequence). The CDR3 has 13 amino acids. With 0 bases removed from V and 2 bases from J, the gap between germline ends came to 5 bases. The CDR3 is CASSLGRNTEAFF. The CDR3 DNA reads as TGTGCCAGCAGCTTGGGGAGAAACACTGAAGCTTTCTTT.

This chain uses TRBV28 with TRBJ2-5; 15 bases map to TRBD2. This CDR3 has 17 residues. CDR1 is MDHEN and CDR2 is SYDVKM in the germline V gene. The V and J ends lost 6 bases and 5 bases, in that order; junction bases with no gene match: 10. CDR3 nucleotide sequence: TGTGCCAGCAGGCCTCGGACTAGCGGGAGGGCCTTTGAGACCCAGTACTTC. Its protein is CASRPRTSGRAFETQYF.

The rearrangement joins TRBV18 to TRBJ2-7; 7 bases fit TRBD1. Germline V CDR1 and CDR2: KGHSH, LQKENI. The CDR3 has 15 residues. V dropped 3 bases and J dropped 2; count of bases not matched to a gene: 7. The CDR3 here is CASSPDRASTYEQYF. DNA for the CDR3: TGTGCCAGCTCACCCGACAGGGCTTCGACCTACGAGCAGTACTTC.

The chain uses TRBV7-2 and TRBJ2-7, with TRBD2 identical over 11 bases. CDR3 length: 15 amino acids. The V and J ends lost 6 bases and 6 bases, in that order; junction bases with no gene match: 10. The germline V gene has CDR1 SGHTA and CDR2 FQGNSA. CDR3 nucleotide sequence: TGTGCCAGCAGAACCACTAGCGGGAGCTTAGGCGAGCAGTACTTC. Its translation: CASRTTSGSLGEQYF.

This clone has only a few counts. The V call is TRBV6-5, the J call TRBJ2-5; possible D gene TRBD2, 6 bases. V lost 6 bases, J lost 5 bases, and 16 bases lay in between. The CDR3 runs 14 residues. Germline values: CDR1 MNHEY, CDR2 SVGAGI. The CDR3 loop reads CASRPRRGRETQYF. Here the CDR3 DNA reads TGTGCCAGCAGACCCCGGAGGGGACGGGAGACCCAGTACTTC.

Only a few counts were recorded for this clone. The CDR3 nucleotides are TGTGCCAGCAGCTTAGGGCAGGGTTTGAACACTGAAGCTTTCTTT. It codes for CASSLGQGLNTEAFF. J is TRBJ1-1 and V is TRBV7-6; TRBD1 might be the D (5 bases). Germline assignment: CDR1 SGHVS and CDR2 FNYEAQ. The V gene lost 1 base and the J gene lost 0 bases, with 9 bases spanning the gap. The CDR3 covers 15 residues.

The rearrangement uses TRBV28 and TRBJ2-7; weak D call: TRBD1 (5 bases). V was pared by 3 bases and J by 3 bases, with 15 bases between. The length of the CDR3 is 15 residues. Germline V lookup: CDR1 MDHEN, CDR2 SYDVKM. The CDR3 loop reads CASSLALTVHYEQYF. CDR3 nucleotide sequence: TGTGCCAGCAGTTTGGCCCTGACAGTCCACTACGAGCAGTACTTC. Drawing the rest from reference TRBV28 and TRBJ2-7, the complete variable domain is DVKVTQSSRYLVKRTGEKVFLECVQDMDHENMFWYRQDPGLGLRLIYFSYDVKMKEKGDIPEGYSVSREKKERFSLILESASTNQTSMYLCASSLALTVHYEQYFGPGTRLTVT.

This clone was seen more than once but under ten times. The V call is TRBV7-3, the J call TRBJ2-3, with 9 positions matching TRBD1. The germline CDR1 and CDR2 sequences are SGHTA and FQGTGA. The V segment lost 4 bases and the J segment 5 bases; nucleotides outside the gene matches: 7. The CDR3 has 15 amino acids. The DNA for the CDR3 is TGTGCCAGCAGCTCCATGGGGACAGGGCAAGATACGCAGTATTTT. It translates to CASSSMGTGQDTQYF.

This clone was seen a few times. The J gene is TRBJ1-6, the V gene TRBV7-2; TRBD1 agrees at 7 bases. The V segment lost 1 base and the J segment 7 bases; nucleotides outside the gene matches: 4. The CDR3 consists of 15 residues. Germline lookup yields CDR1 SGHTA and CDR2 FQGNSA. The DNA of the CDR3 is TGTGCCAGCAGCTTAGTGACAGGGACGAATTCACCCCTCCACTTT. Protein product: CASSLVTGTNSPLHF.

The chain employs TRBV15 and TRBJ1-6, with 9 nucleotides matching TRBD1. V was pared by 1 base and J by 9 bases, with 7 bases of the junction left unmatched. CDR1 and CDR2 from the germline V gene are LNHNV and YYDKDF (reference sequence). The CDR3 consists of 16 residues. CDR3 coding DNA: TGTGCCACCAGCAGAGGGACAGGGGCTAGCGGTTCACCCCTCCACTTT. Translation: CATSRGTGASGSPLHF.

This clone was observed a handful of times. The rearrangement uses TRBV29-1 and TRBJ2-3, with a possible D match to TRBD1 (6 bases). This CDR3 contains 14 residues. Trimming cost V 7 bases and J 4 bases, with 18 bases left between them. Germline V gives CDR1 SQVTM, CDR2 ANQGSEA. The CDR3 sequence is CSAPTGIFPDTQYF. The DNA for the CDR3 is TGCAGCGCCCCGACAGGAATTTTCCCAGATACGCAGTATTTT.

In this sample, this clone turned up once. The chain recombines TRBV7-2 with TRBJ2-1; 9 positions agree with TRBD1. CDR1 SGHTA and CDR2 FQGNSA come from the germline V gene. The CDR3 extends over 15 amino acids. Germline trimming cut 5 bases from V and 9 bases from J; bases unmatched to any gene: 11. CDR3 protein: CASSPTGTGLTEQFF. The CDR3 DNA reads as TGTGCCAGCAGCCCGACGGGGACAGGGCTCACTGAGCAGTTCTTC.

This clone was detected a few times. The rearrangement uses TRBV7-6 and TRBJ2-3; no reliable D call. The germline V gene encodes CDR1 SGHVS and CDR2 FNYEAQ. The CDR3 sequence is 16 residues long. V was clipped by 5 bases and J by 0 bases, with 15 bases between them. Here the CDR3 reads CASSPASTISTDTQYF. The CDR3 DNA follows: TGTGCCAGCAGCCCTGCCTCTACTATTAGCACAGATACGCAGTATTTT.

This clone appeared many times. J is TRBJ1-5 and V is TRBV9, with D unresolved. Germline CDR1 reads SGDLS; CDR2 reads YYNGEE. CDR3 length: 16 amino acids. V was trimmed by 0 bases and J by 2 bases, leaving 12 bases between them. The CDR3 loop is CASSVAVAGGNQPQHF. The DNA of the CDR3 is TGTGCCAGCAGCGTAGCGGTCGCAGGCGGCAATCAGCCCCAGCATTTT.

This clone was counted a few times. The V and J genes are TRBV5-1 and TRBJ2-7; the match to TRBD1 covers 12 bases. Germline loops: CDR1 SGHRS, CDR2 YFSETQ. Losses at the gene ends were 4 bases for V and 5 bases for J; bases not matched to a gene: 7. The CDR3 contains 15 residues. The CDR3 protein is CASSTGTGGRDEQYF. The DNA of the CDR3 is TGCGCCAGCAGCACCGGGACAGGGGGCAGAGACGAGCAGTACTTC.

This rearrangement joins TRBV5-1 to TRBJ2-2, with 7 bases fitting TRBD2. Germline V gives CDR1 SGHRS, CDR2 YFSETQ. This CDR3 has 16 residues. The trim removed 4 bases at V and 3 bases at J, leaving 9 bases unmatched. The CDR3 DNA is TGCGCCAGCAGCCTAGGACTAGTCGGTGACACCGGGGAGCTGTTTTTT. It encodes CASSLGLVGDTGELFF.

The table lists this clone with a few counts. The chain combines TRBV10-3 with TRBJ2-7; TRBD1 agrees at 8 bases. In germline, CDR1 is ENHRY, CDR2 SYGVKD. This CDR3 contains 16 residues. Germline trimming cut 2 bases from V and 0 bases from J; bases unmatched to any gene: 6. The CDR3 nucleotides are TGTGCCATCAGTGAGAGAGACAGGGGAAGCTCCTACGAGCAGTACTTC. It codes for CAISERDRGSSYEQYF.

The V gene is TRBV29-1, the J gene TRBJ2-7; 7 nucleotides agree with TRBD1. The CDR3 runs 14 residues. From germline, CDR1 is SQVTM and CDR2 ANQGSEA. With 6 bases clipped from V and 2 bases from J, the junction kept 10 bases outside the gene matches. In DNA form, the CDR3 reads TGCAGCGTGGCGACAGGGTTCATGGCCTACGAGCAGTACTTC. Translating it yields CSVATGFMAYEQYF.

The chain links TRBV7-2 to TRBJ2-4; 8 bases line up with TRBD1. The germline V gene has CDR1 SGHTA and CDR2 FQGNSA. This CDR3 contains 16 residues. Unmatched junction bases numbered 5, after V lost 3 bases and J lost 1 base. The CDR3 DNA follows: TGTGCCAGCAGCTTGTGGCAGGGGGCCGCCAAAAACATTCAGTACTTC. Translating gives CASSLWQGAAKNIQYF.

This clone was seen a few times. V is TRBV7-8 and J is TRBJ2-4; 10 bases match TRBD2. J lost 8 bases, V lost 3 bases, and 10 bases had no gene match. CDR3 length: 16 amino acids. Looked up from germline, CDR1 is SGHVS and CDR2 is FQNEAQ. This CDR3 reads CASSFSPGLARDIQYF. Written as DNA, the CDR3 is TGTGCCAGCAGCTTTTCGCCGGGACTAGCGAGGGACATTCAGTACTTC. Full variable domain (missing parts from reference TRBV7-8 and TRBJ2-4): GAGVSQSPRYKVAKRGQDVALRCDPISGHVSLFWYQQALGQGPEFLTYFQNEAQLDKSGLPSDRFFAERPEGSVSTLKIQRTQQEDSAVYLCASSFSPGLARDIQYFGAGTRLSVL.

This clone was observed a handful of times. The V gene is TRBV5-8, the J gene TRBJ2-7, with D possibly matching TRBD1 (5 bases). Germline assignment: CDR1 SGHTS and CDR2 YDEGEE. This CDR3 has 13 amino acids. V lost 6 bases to trimming and J lost 4 bases, with 14 bases between them. The CDR3 loop reads CASTGRVGYEQYF. The CDR3 DNA reads TGTGCCAGCACCGGCAGGGTAGGATACGAGCAGTACTTC.